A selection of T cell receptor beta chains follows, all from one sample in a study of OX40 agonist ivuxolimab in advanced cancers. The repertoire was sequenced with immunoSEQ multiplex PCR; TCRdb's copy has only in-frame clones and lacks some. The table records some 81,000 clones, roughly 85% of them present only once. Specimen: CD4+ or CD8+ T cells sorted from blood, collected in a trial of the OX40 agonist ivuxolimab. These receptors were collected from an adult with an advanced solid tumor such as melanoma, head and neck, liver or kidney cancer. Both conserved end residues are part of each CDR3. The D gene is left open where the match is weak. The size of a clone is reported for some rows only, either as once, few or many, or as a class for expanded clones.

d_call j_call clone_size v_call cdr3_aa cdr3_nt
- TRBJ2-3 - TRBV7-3 CASGQRYTDTQYF TGTGCCAGCGGACAGCGTTACACAGATACGCAGTATTTT
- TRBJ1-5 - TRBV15 CATSRETRTALNQPQHF TGTGCCACCAGCAGAGAAACCCGGACAGCCTTAAATCAGCCCCAGCATTTT
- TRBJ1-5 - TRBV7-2 CASSLARGQPQHF TGTGCCAGCAGCTTAGCCAGGGGCCAGCCCCAGCATTTT
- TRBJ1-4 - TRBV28 CASGNPSGVGDEKLFF TGTGCCAGCGGAAACCCTTCAGGGGTTGGGGATGAAAAACTGTTTTTT
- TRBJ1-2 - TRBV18 CASSQDANYGYTF TGTGCCAGCTCACAAGACGCTAACTATGGCTACACCTTC
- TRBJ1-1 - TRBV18 CASSQGSSTEAFF TGTGCCAGCTCACAGGGATCTAGCACTGAAGCTTTCTTT
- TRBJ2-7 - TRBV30 CAWSVPGRSYYEQYF TGTGCCTGGAGTGTACCTGGCAGGAGTTACTACGAGCAGTACTTC
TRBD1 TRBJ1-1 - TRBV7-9 CASSPGGLVTEAFF TGTGCCAGCAGTCCAGGGGGCCTGGTCACTGAAGCTTTCTTT
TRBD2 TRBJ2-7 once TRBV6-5 CASSYLRGGTTYEQYF TGTGCCAGCAGTTACCTGCGCGGGGGGACCACCTACGAGCAGTACTTC
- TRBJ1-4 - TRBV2 CASSEATGSGEKLFF TGTGCCAGCAGTGAAGCTACAGGGTCAGGTGAAAAACTGTTTTTT
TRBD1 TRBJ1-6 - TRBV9 CASSAQDRGSLHF TGTGCCAGCAGCGCCCAAGACAGGGGTTCCCTCCACTTT
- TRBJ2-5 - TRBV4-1 CASSQGLATNGYQETQYF TGCGCCAGCAGCCAAGGATTAGCGACGAACGGATACCAAGAGACCCAGTACTTC
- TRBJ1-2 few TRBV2 CASSPRSGYTF TGTGCCAGCAGTCCCCGTAGCGGCTACACCTTC
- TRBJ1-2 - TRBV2 CASSPRGRANYGYTF TGTGCCAGCAGTCCCAGGGGCCGCGCTAACTATGGCTACACCTTC
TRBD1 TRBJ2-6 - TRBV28 CASRPRGRYGGANVLTF TGTGCCAGCAGACCCAGGGGGCGATACGGTGGGGCCAACGTCCTGACTTTC
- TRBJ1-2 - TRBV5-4 CASSLRGNYGYTF TGTGCCAGCAGCTTGCGAGGGAACTATGGCTACACCTTC
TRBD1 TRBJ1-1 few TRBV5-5 CASSPQGAGTEAFF TGTGCCAGCAGCCCCCAGGGGGCAGGTACTGAAGCTTTCTTT
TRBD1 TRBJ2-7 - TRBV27 CASSFRQGAYEQYF TGTGCCAGCAGTTTCAGACAGGGGGCCTACGAGCAGTACTTC
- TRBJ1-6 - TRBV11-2 CASRHLGASNSPLHF TGTGCCAGCAGACACCTGGGGGCCAGTAATTCACCCCTCCACTTT
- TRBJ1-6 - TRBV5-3 CARSLAERASSYNSPLHF TGTGCCAGAAGCTTGGCGGAACGGGCGAGCTCCTATAATTCACCCCTCCACTTT
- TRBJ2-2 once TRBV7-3 CASSLDAGRTGELFF TGTGCCAGCAGCCTCGACGCGGGGAGGACCGGGGAGCTGTTTTTT
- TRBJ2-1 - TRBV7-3 CASSLQRASYNEQFF TGTGCCAGCAGCTTACAAAGAGCCTCCTACAATGAGCAGTTCTTC
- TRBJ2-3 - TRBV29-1 CSVPATSTDTQYF TGCAGCGTCCCGGCAACTAGCACAGATACGCAGTATTTT
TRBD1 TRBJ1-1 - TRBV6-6 CASRGTAEAFF TGTGCCAGCAGGGGGACAGCTGAAGCTTTCTTT
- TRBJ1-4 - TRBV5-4 CASSSWTGPTNEKLFF TGTGCCAGCAGCTCCTGGACGGGCCCAACTAATGAAAAACTGTTTTTT
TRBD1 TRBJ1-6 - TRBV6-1 CASSGGQGNSPLHF TGTGCCAGCAGTGGGGGACAGGGCAATTCACCCCTCCACTTT
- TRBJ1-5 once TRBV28 CASSLIPLPNQPQHF TGTGCCAGCAGTTTAATCCCCCTCCCCAATCAGCCCCAGCATTTT
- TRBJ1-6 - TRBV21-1 CASSATGPDEYSPLHF TGTGCCAGCAGCGCAACAGGTCCGGATGAATATTCACCCCTCCACTTT
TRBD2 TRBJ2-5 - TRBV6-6 CASSSGGGGQETQYF TGTGCCAGCAGTTCTGGCGGGGGGGGCCAAGAGACCCAGTACTTC
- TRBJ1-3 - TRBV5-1 CASSLESGARGNTIYF TGCGCCAGCAGCTTGGAATCGGGGGCGCGGGGAAACACCATATATTTT
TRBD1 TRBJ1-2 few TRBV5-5 CASSPDRDYGYTF TGTGCCAGCAGCCCGGACAGGGACTATGGCTACACCTTC
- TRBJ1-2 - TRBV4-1 CASSQISQGIDYGYTF TGCGCCAGCAGCCAAATTTCGCAGGGGATTGACTATGGCTACACCTTC
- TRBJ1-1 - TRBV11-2 CASTKWEGTEAFF TGTGCCAGCACTAAATGGGAGGGCACTGAAGCTTTCTTT
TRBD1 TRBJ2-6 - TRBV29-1 CSVDYGQGSSGANVLTF TGCAGCGTTGATTACGGACAGGGAAGCTCTGGGGCCAACGTCCTGACTTTC
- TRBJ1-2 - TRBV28 CASSDTRDEGGYTF TGTGCCAGCAGTGATACCCGGGACGAAGGTGGCTACACCTTC
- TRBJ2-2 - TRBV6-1 CASSEGRHGAGELFF TGTGCCAGCAGTGAAGGGCGTCATGGGGCCGGGGAGCTGTTTTTT
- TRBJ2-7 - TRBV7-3 CASSPQVGSYEQYF TGTGCCAGCAGCCCGCAGGTGGGTTCCTACGAGCAGTACTTC
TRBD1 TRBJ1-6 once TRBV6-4 CASSDTRTGYNSPLHF TGTGCCAGCAGTGACACTCGGACAGGGTATAATTCACCCCTCCACTTT
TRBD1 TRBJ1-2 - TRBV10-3 CAISLDRGLANYGYTF TGTGCCATCAGTTTGGACAGGGGCCTAGCTAACTATGGCTACACCTTC
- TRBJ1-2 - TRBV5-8 CASSLGTAHYGYTF TGTGCCAGCAGCTTGGGGACAGCACACTATGGCTACACCTTC
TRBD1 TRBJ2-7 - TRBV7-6 CASSLDRGPYEQYF TGTGCCAGCAGCTTAGACAGGGGGCCTTACGAGCAGTACTTC
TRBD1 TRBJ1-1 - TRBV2 CASSLDREAEAFF TGTGCCAGCAGTTTGGACAGGGAGGCTGAAGCTTTCTTT
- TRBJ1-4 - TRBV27 CASSLELGTDEKLFF TGTGCCAGCAGTTTAGAGTTAGGGACGGACGAAAAACTGTTTTTT
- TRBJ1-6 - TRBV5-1 CASSLGRGRESPLHF TGCGCCAGCAGCTTGGGGCGGGGCCGGGAGTCACCCCTCCACTTT
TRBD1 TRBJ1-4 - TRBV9 CASSIGTGGGEKLFF TGTGCCAGCAGCATCGGGACAGGAGGGGGTGAAAAACTGTTTTTT
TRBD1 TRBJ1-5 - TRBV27 CASKKGDSLPQPQHF TGTGCCAGCAAAAAGGGGGACAGCTTACCTCAGCCCCAGCATTTT
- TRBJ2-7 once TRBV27 CASRKRYEQYF TGTGCCAGCAGGAAGAGGTACGAGCAGTACTTC
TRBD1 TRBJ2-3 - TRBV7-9 CASSSRTPGQNTDTQYF TGTGCCAGCAGCTCCCGTACCCCGGGACAGAACACAGATACGCAGTATTTT
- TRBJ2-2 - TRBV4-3 CASSLRPRENTGELFF TGCGCCAGCAGCCTCAGACCCCGGGAGAACACCGGGGAGCTGTTTTTT